These T cell receptor beta chains were read from a single sample in a study of immune cell composition in non-small cell lung cancer. Some clones are missing from TCRdb's copy, which holds only in-frame ones; the method was immunoSEQ multiplex PCR. The profile shows around 2,200 clones, roughly four fifths of them singletons. The source material was lung tumor tissue. These receptors were collected from a human donor with non-small cell lung cancer. CDR3s include the opening cysteine and the closing phenylalanine or tryptophan. Each record gives: D gene, J gene, V gene, clone size, CDR3 protein, CDR3 DNA. The D gene is left open where the match is weak. Size is stated for part of the rows, as once, few or many counts, or as a class when the clone is expanded.

D gene: TRBD1; J gene: TRBJ2-5; V gene: TRBV4-3; clone size: -; CDR3 protein: CASSQGNGAPDGTGGLETQYF; CDR3 DNA: TGCGCCAGCAGCCAGGGGAACGGCGCTCCCGACGGGACAGGGGGCTTGGAGACCCAGTACTTC
D gene: -; J gene: TRBJ2-1; V gene: TRBV19; clone size: few; CDR3 protein: CASSQGWGGSYNEQFF; CDR3 DNA: TGTGCCAGTAGTCAGGGATGGGGAGGCTCCTACAATGAGCAGTTCTTC
D gene: TRBD2; J gene: TRBJ2-1; V gene: TRBV2; clone size: -; CDR3 protein: CASSPGGIDNEQFF; CDR3 DNA: TGTGCCAGCAGTCCGGGAGGTATCGACAATGAGCAGTTCTTC
D gene: -; J gene: TRBJ2-1; V gene: TRBV10-3; clone size: once; CDR3 protein: CAISDRSSYNEQFF; CDR3 DNA: TGTGCCATCAGCGACAGAAGCTCCTACAATGAGCAGTTCTTC
D gene: TRBD2; J gene: TRBJ2-3; V gene: TRBV28; clone size: -; CDR3 protein: CASSTSGRGSSTDTQYF; CDR3 DNA: TGTGCCAGCAGTACTAGCGGGAGGGGGTCTAGCACAGATACGCAGTATTTT
D gene: -; J gene: TRBJ2-2; V gene: TRBV11-3; clone size: -; CDR3 protein: CASSLDLAGTGELFF; CDR3 DNA: TGTGCCAGCAGCTTAGATTTGGCGGGCACCGGGGAGCTGTTTTTT
D gene: TRBD2; J gene: TRBJ2-5; V gene: TRBV4-2; clone size: -; CDR3 protein: CASSQDSGRAYQETQYF; CDR3 DNA: TGTGCCAGCAGCCAAGATAGCGGGAGGGCTTACCAAGAGACCCAGTACTTC
D gene: TRBD1; J gene: TRBJ2-2; V gene: TRBV2; clone size: -; CDR3 protein: CASRLQGVTGELFF; CDR3 DNA: TGTGCCAGCAGATTACAGGGGGTGACCGGGGAGCTGTTTTTT
D gene: -; J gene: TRBJ1-2; V gene: TRBV11-2; clone size: -; CDR3 protein: CASSLEPGGRGYTF; CDR3 DNA: TGTGCCAGCAGCTTAGAGCCCGGGGGAAGGGGCTACACCTTC
D gene: TRBD2; J gene: TRBJ2-3; V gene: TRBV18; clone size: -; CDR3 protein: CASTTLAGTTDTQYF; CDR3 DNA: TGTGCCAGCACAACACTAGCGGGGACAACAGATACGCAGTATTTT
D gene: -; J gene: TRBJ1-3; V gene: TRBV6-5; clone size: -; CDR3 protein: CASSSMPPSDTIYF; CDR3 DNA: TGTGCCAGCAGTTCCATGCCTCCTTCAGACACCATATATTTT
D gene: -; J gene: TRBJ1-4; V gene: TRBV27; clone size: large; CDR3 protein: CASSLSGTYGEKLFF; CDR3 DNA: TGTGCCAGCAGTTTATCGGGGACATACGGAGAAAAACTGTTTTTT
D gene: -; J gene: TRBJ1-1; V gene: TRBV10-2; clone size: -; CDR3 protein: CASSHTPKNTEAFF; CDR3 DNA: TGCGCCAGCTCACACACACCGAAGAACACTGAAGCTTTCTTT
D gene: -; J gene: TRBJ2-3; V gene: TRBV15; clone size: -; CDR3 protein: CATSRDLGRYTQYF; CDR3 DNA: TGTGCCACCAGCAGAGATCTCGGGAGATATACGCAGTATTTT
D gene: -; J gene: TRBJ2-2; V gene: TRBV6-5; clone size: -; CDR3 protein: CAGRQATGELFF; CDR3 DNA: TGTGCCGGTCGACAGGCCACCGGGGAGCTGTTTTTT
D gene: TRBD2; J gene: TRBJ2-1; V gene: TRBV5-5; clone size: -; CDR3 protein: CASKPGLVYNEQFF; CDR3 DNA: TGTGCCAGTAAACCGGGACTAGTATACAATGAGCAGTTCTTC
D gene: -; J gene: TRBJ2-7; V gene: TRBV5-1; clone size: few; CDR3 protein: CASSPRGNEQYF; CDR3 DNA: TGCGCCAGCAGCCCCCGAGGGAACGAGCAGTACTTC
D gene: TRBD2; J gene: TRBJ2-1; V gene: TRBV9; clone size: -; CDR3 protein: CASSVGASGVNEQFF; CDR3 DNA: TGTGCCAGCAGCGTAGGGGCTAGCGGGGTGAATGAGCAGTTCTTC
D gene: -; J gene: TRBJ1-6; V gene: TRBV27; clone size: few; CDR3 protein: CASSWQGLNSPLHF; CDR3 DNA: TGTGCCAGCAGTTGGCAGGGGTTAAATTCACCCCTCCACTTT
D gene: TRBD2; J gene: TRBJ2-3; V gene: TRBV2; clone size: -; CDR3 protein: CASSEEAGGRGATQYF; CDR3 DNA: TGTGCCAGCAGTGAAGAGGCGGGAGGGAGGGGAGCTACGCAGTATTTT
D gene: TRBD1; J gene: TRBJ1-2; V gene: TRBV2; clone size: once; CDR3 protein: CASRDGQGNYGYTF; CDR3 DNA: TGTGCCAGCAGGGATGGACAGGGTAACTATGGCTACACCTTC
D gene: -; J gene: TRBJ2-1; V gene: TRBV5-4; clone size: -; CDR3 protein: CASSFATSSEQFF; CDR3 DNA: TGTGCCAGCAGCTTCGCTACTAGCAGCGAGCAGTTCTTC
D gene: TRBD1; J gene: TRBJ2-3; V gene: TRBV14; clone size: few; CDR3 protein: CASSQMDRVRTDTQYF; CDR3 DNA: TGTGCCAGCAGCCAAATGGACAGGGTCCGAACAGATACGCAGTATTTT
D gene: TRBD1; J gene: TRBJ1-1; V gene: TRBV7-6; clone size: -; CDR3 protein: CASSPMGQGAGTEAFF; CDR3 DNA: TGTGCCAGCAGCCCAATGGGACAGGGGGCAGGGACTGAAGCTTTCTTT
D gene: TRBD1; J gene: TRBJ1-2; V gene: TRBV9; clone size: -; CDR3 protein: CASSVASGQGAVSGYTF; CDR3 DNA: TGTGCCAGCAGCGTAGCGTCGGGACAGGGGGCGGTTTCTGGCTACACCTTC
D gene: -; J gene: TRBJ2-4; V gene: TRBV6-5; clone size: -; CDR3 protein: CASSPSFKNIQYF; CDR3 DNA: TGTGCCAGCAGCCCCTCTTTTAAAAACATTCAGTACTTC
D gene: TRBD2; J gene: TRBJ2-3; V gene: TRBV6-1; clone size: few; CDR3 protein: CASSEPELAGGELFTDTQYF; CDR3 DNA: TGTGCCAGCAGTGAACCTGAACTAGCGGGGGGGGAATTGTTCACAGATACGCAGTATTTT
D gene: -; J gene: TRBJ2-6; V gene: TRBV5-1; clone size: few; CDR3 protein: CASSPTAGFSGANVLTF; CDR3 DNA: TGCGCCAGCAGCCCCACCGCCGGGTTTTCTGGGGCCAACGTCCTGACTTTC
D gene: TRBD1; J gene: TRBJ2-5; V gene: TRBV4-2; clone size: -; CDR3 protein: CASSLRQGANQETQYF; CDR3 DNA: TGTGCCAGCAGCCTCCGACAGGGGGCAAACCAAGAGACCCAGTACTTC
D gene: TRBD1; J gene: TRBJ1-2; V gene: TRBV7-2; clone size: -; CDR3 protein: CASSLAGQGAGGYTF; CDR3 DNA: TGTGCCAGCAGCTTAGCAGGGCAGGGGGCCGGTGGCTACACCTTC
D gene: -; J gene: TRBJ1-5; V gene: TRBV10-3; clone size: -; CDR3 protein: CAISARDTSPSNQPQHF; CDR3 DNA: TGTGCCATCAGTGCTCGGGATACATCACCTAGCAATCAGCCCCAGCATTTT
D gene: TRBD2; J gene: TRBJ2-7; V gene: TRBV2; clone size: -; CDR3 protein: CASSELGLADLEQYF; CDR3 DNA: TGTGCCAGCAGTGAACTGGGACTAGCTGATCTTGAGCAGTACTTC
D gene: -; J gene: TRBJ1-5; V gene: TRBV28; clone size: -; CDR3 protein: CATQGWNQPQHF; CDR3 DNA: TGTGCCACCCAGGGTTGGAATCAGCCCCAGCATTTT
D gene: TRBD1; J gene: TRBJ2-1; V gene: TRBV14; clone size: -; CDR3 protein: CASSPIIGTGRNEQFF; CDR3 DNA: TGTGCCAGCAGCCCAATAATAGGGACAGGTCGGAATGAGCAGTTCTTC
D gene: TRBD2; J gene: TRBJ2-1; V gene: TRBV7-8; clone size: once; CDR3 protein: CASSPGLAGAVTIEQFF; CDR3 DNA: TGTGCCAGCAGCCCCGGACTAGCGGGAGCTGTAACCATTGAGCAGTTCTTC
D gene: -; J gene: TRBJ2-3; V gene: TRBV4-2; clone size: -; CDR3 protein: CASSQDRGTDTQYF; CDR3 DNA: TGTGCCAGCAGCCAAGACAGGGGCACAGATACGCAGTATTTT
D gene: TRBD2; J gene: TRBJ2-5; V gene: TRBV23-1; clone size: -; CDR3 protein: CASSQERERGQETQYF; CDR3 DNA: TGCGCCAGCAGTCAGGAGCGGGAGAGGGGGCAAGAGACCCAGTACTTC
D gene: TRBD1; J gene: TRBJ2-5; V gene: TRBV18; clone size: -; CDR3 protein: CASSPRNRQGQETQYF; CDR3 DNA: TGTGCCAGCTCACCACGGAACCGACAGGGCCAAGAGACCCAGTACTTC